This T cell receptor beta chain was profiled in a study of identifying expanded T cells in peripheral blood. No infections or other immune events were documented during collection. Notes on the study in general: Variance in clone template counts between approximately two-week samples significantly increased with total template count across all healthy donors. Technical replicates showed around 1.2 changed clones; roughly two weeks approximately 15; four weeks 19.

About this clone: Its antigen is not known.

Assay: immunoSEQ multiplex PCR; the TCRdb copy retains only in-frame clones and omits some. The sample lists approximately 130,000 clones; approximately 80% were seen once. The source of this sequence is a person between 18 and 75 years old in good health. The specimen was blood.

CDR3 bases: TGCGCCAGCAGTATAGGGGGTATGGGCGCAGATACGCAGTATTTT. Translation gives CASSIGGMGADTQYF. This chain connects TRBV5-1 to TRBJ2-3; perhaps TRBD1 as D (6 bases). Trimming removed 5 bases from V and 4 bases from J, with 17 bases in between. This CDR3 spans 15 amino acids. From germline, CDR1 is SGHRS and CDR2 YFSETQ. The full variable domain, rest sourced from reference TRBV5-1 and TRBJ2-3, is KAGVTQTPRYLIKTRGQQVTLSCSPISGHRSVSWYQQTPGQGLQFLFEYFSETQRNKGNFPGRFSGRQFSNSRSEMNVSTLELGDSALYLCASSIGGMGADTQYFGPGTRLTVL.